These 23 T cell receptor beta chains originate from one sample sequenced in a study of beta chain features in type 1 diabetes. Expressed TCRB transcripts got sequenced, as all isolated RNA was reverse transcribed. Profiled with immunoSEQ multiplex PCR; TCRdb holds only in-frame clones, not every one. The sample has 90,000 to 110,000 clones, approximately 39% seen once. The sequenced sample was stem cell memory CD4+ T cells from blood. Source of these receptors: a woman between 18 and 30 years old in good health.

This clone was picked up a small number of times. This chain connects TRBV28 to TRBJ1-1; D not resolved. Germline values: CDR1 MDHEN, CDR2 SYDVKM. The CDR3 has 12 residues. V lost 6 bases to trimming and J lost 4 bases, with 9 bases between them. CDR3 loop: CASRSAGTEAFF. CDR3 in DNA: TGTGCCAGCAGGTCGGCAGGCACTGAAGCTTTCTTT.

This clone was picked up a small number of times. The chain links TRBV29-1 to TRBJ2-1; TRBD2 is a possible D gene (5 bases). This CDR3 comprises 13 residues. Germline CDR1 SQVTM, CDR2 ANQGSEA. The germline V and J ends were trimmed by 3 bases and 3 bases, with 9 bases remaining between them. DNA for the CDR3: TGCAGCGTTGAGAGGGATTTCTACAATGAGCAGTTCTTC. Translation gives CSVERDFYNEQFF.

This clone was seen a few times. The chain joins TRBV5-1 to TRBJ2-1; D may be TRBD1 (6 bases). This CDR3 contains 15 residues. Trimming removed 0 bases at V and 3 bases at J, with 10 bases between. Germline values: CDR1 SGHRS, CDR2 YFSETQ. Written as DNA, the CDR3 is TGCGCCAGCAGCTTGGGCCAGGGGATCTACAATGAGCAGTTCTTC. Translated: CASSLGQGIYNEQFF.

This clone was seen a few times. The V gene is TRBV6-6, the J gene TRBJ2-7; 8 positions match TRBD2. V shed 4 bases and J 1 base; nucleotides not matched to a gene: 6. This CDR3 comprises 15 residues. CDR1 is MNHNY, CDR2 SVGAGI, per germline (reference sequence). As DNA, the CDR3 is TGTGCCAGCAGTTCCGCGGGAGGCGGGTCCTACGAGCAGTACTTC. This translates into CASSSAGGGSYEQYF.

This clone turned up a few times. V and J are TRBV6-6 and TRBJ1-5, with D maybe TRBD1 (5 bases). Germline-derived CDR1 and CDR2 are MNHNY and SVGAGI (reference sequence). V lost 5 bases and J lost 3, with 8 bases in between. The CDR3 runs 13 residues. CDR3 loop: CASSDRSNQPQHF. DNA for the CDR3: TGTGCCAGCAGTGACAGATCCAATCAGCCCCAGCATTTT.

The chain uses TRBV7-9 and TRBJ2-5, with 7 nucleotides matching TRBD2. The tail of the sequence fits TRBJ2-7 better, so the J call may be wrong. CDR3 size: 16 residues. Germline CDR1 SEHNR, CDR2 FQNEAQ (reference sequence). The CDR3 spells CASSPPSGLLRVEQYF. CDR3 DNA: TGTGCCAGCAGCCCGCCGTCGGGACTACTCCGGGTCGAGCAGTACTTC.

The gene calls are TRBV28 and TRBJ2-5; 7 bases are shared with TRBD2. J lost 4 bases, V lost 2 bases, and 10 bases had no gene match. The CDR3 spans 16 residues. CDR1 is MDHEN, CDR2 SYDVKM, per germline. The CDR3 sequence: CASSLIQRGGRETQYF. As DNA, the CDR3 is TGTGCCAGCAGTTTAATCCAGCGGGGCGGGAGAGAGACCCAGTACTTC.

This rearrangement joins TRBV7-2 to TRBJ2-2; 7 bases fit TRBD2. CDR1 SGHTA and CDR2 FQGNSA come from the germline V gene. V lost 3 bases and J lost 6; bases outside the gene matches: 10. The CDR3 runs 16 residues. The CDR3 protein is CASSFRLAGGSGELFF. For the CDR3, the DNA is TGTGCCAGCAGCTTTCGACTAGCCGGGGGTTCCGGGGAGCTGTTTTTT.

This clone has more than one count but fewer than ten. CDR3 nucleotides: TGCGCCAGCAGCTTGTACACCGGGACTACTAGCACAGATACGCAGTATTTT. Its protein product is CASSLYTGTTSTDTQYF. The V gene is TRBV5-1, the J gene TRBJ2-3; TRBD2 matches 7 bases. CDR3 length: 17 residues. Germline V gene data show CDR1 as SGHRS and CDR2 as YFSETQ. With V trimmed by 1 base and J by 0 bases, 8 bases remained unmatched.

V and J are TRBV15 and TRBJ1-5, with D uncertain. The germline V gene encodes CDR1 LNHNV and CDR2 YYDKDF (reference sequence). Trimming took 4 bases from V and 11 from J, leaving 21 bases between them. CDR3 length equals 15 residues. This CDR3 is CATSKPLRGVSAQHF. The CDR3 nucleotides read TGTGCCACCAGCAAACCCCTCCGCGGGGTTTCGGCCCAGCATTTT. The variable domain in full, with the rest retrieved from reference TRBV15 and TRBJ1-5, is DAMVIQNPRYQVTQFGKPVTLSCSQTLNHNVMYWYQQKSSQAPKLLFHYYDKDFNNEADTPDNFQSRRPNTSFCFLDIRSPGLGDTAMYLCATSKPLRGVSAQHFGDGTRLSIL.

The chain has TRBV7-3 and TRBJ2-3, with 11 bases that match TRBD2. Germline CDR1 reads SGHTA; CDR2 reads FQGTGA. V shed 6 bases and J 5 bases; nucleotides not matched to a gene: 13. The CDR3 loop spans 17 amino acids. CDR3 loop: CASRGPGLADAQDTQYF. For the CDR3, the DNA is TGTGCCAGCAGAGGCCCGGGACTAGCGGACGCACAAGATACGCAGTATTTT.

V and J are TRBV29-1 and TRBJ1-2; D not certain. This CDR3 spans 14 amino acids. Trimming took off 3 bases at V and 1 base at J, with 12 bases between the two ends. Germline CDR1 and CDR2: SQVTM and ANQGSEA. Written as DNA, the CDR3 is TGCAGCGTTGAGGCCAGGAAAAGTAACTATGGCTACACCTTC. It is translated as CSVEARKSNYGYTF.

CDR3 bases: TGTGCCAGCAGTTTTCCCGACAGGGAATACTCAAGCCCGTATGGCTACACCTTC. It is translated as CASSFPDREYSSPYGYTF. The chain combines TRBV27 with TRBJ1-2; 7 bases fit TRBD1. With V trimmed by 3 bases and J by 5 bases, 18 bases remained unmatched. CDR1 is MNHEY, CDR2 SMNVEV, per germline (reference sequence). This CDR3 is 18 amino acids long.

This chain links TRBV5-1 with TRBJ1-1; 12 positions agree with TRBD1. The germline V gene encodes CDR1 SGHRS and CDR2 YFSETQ. This CDR3 has 18 amino acids. With V trimmed by 5 bases and J by 6 bases, 17 bases remained unmatched. CDR3 region: CASRSGTGGAGTPPEAFF. CDR3 in DNA: TGCGCCAGCAGGTCCGGGACAGGGGGCGCGGGAACCCCCCCTGAAGCTTTCTTT.

The chain links TRBV28 to TRBJ1-2; the match to TRBD1 covers 7 bases. The CDR3 sequence is 13 residues long. The V segment lost 6 bases and the J segment 7 bases; nucleotides outside the gene matches: 8. From germline, CDR1 is MDHEN and CDR2 SYDVKM. CDR3 region: CASSRQGPFGYTF. The CDR3 DNA follows: TGTGCCAGCAGCCGACAGGGACCCTTTGGCTACACCTTC.

This clone was recorded a few times. This chain connects TRBV23-1 to TRBJ1-1; D remains ambiguous. TRBV23-1 is noted as an ORF with a role that remains uncertain. Trimming removed 3 bases from V and 0 bases from J, with 11 bases in between. The CDR3 contains 15 residues. CDR3 sequence (DNA): TGCGCCAGCAGTCAGACTCCTGGCATGAACACTGAAGCTTTCTTT. Translating it yields CASSQTPGMNTEAFF.

This clone has a handful of counts. This chain joins TRBV5-1 and TRBJ2-1; tentative D call: TRBD1 (5 bases). V dropped 7 bases and J dropped 5 bases, with 13 bases sitting between them. The CDR3 consists of 13 residues. In germline, CDR1 is SGHRS, CDR2 YFSETQ. In DNA, the CDR3 is TGCGCCAGCCGGACAACAGGAGACAATGAGCAGTTCTTC. Translated, it gives CASRTTGDNEQFF.

The chain recombines TRBV7-3 with TRBJ2-7; TRBD1 matches at 9 bases. J lost 3 bases, V lost 5 bases, and 11 bases had no gene match. Germline V gene lookup returns CDR1 SGHTA and CDR2 FQGTGA. The CDR3 is 16 amino acids. For the CDR3, the DNA is TGTGCCAGCAGCGTCTCACCGGGACAGGGTAACTACGAGCAGTACTTC. Protein sequence: CASSVSPGQGNYEQYF.

This clone was counted only a few times. The chain uses TRBV7-2 and TRBJ2-7; TRBD1 is a possible D gene (6 bases). V was pared by 2 bases and J by 4 bases, with 24 bases between. This CDR3 region has 18 residues. Per the germline V gene, CDR1 is SGHTA and CDR2 is FQGNSA. In DNA form, the CDR3 reads TGTGCCAGCAGCTTAATCCCCCCAGTCGGCAGGGGATGGTACGAGCAGTACTTC. This sequence encodes CASSLIPPVGRGWYEQYF.

This clone was counted a few times. The genes are TRBV7-9 and TRBJ2-2, with TRBD1 identical over 7 bases. Per germline, CDR1 SEHNR and CDR2 FQNEAQ (reference sequence). V lost 4 bases, J lost 4 bases, and 6 bases stayed unmatched. The CDR3 has 15 residues. The CDR3 coding sequence is TGTGCCAGCAGCTCCGGGACAGTGAGCACCGGGGAGCTGTTTTTT. This codes for CASSSGTVSTGELFF.

This clone occurred a few times. The genes are TRBV18 and TRBJ2-5; D gene uncertain. The germline gives CDR1 KGHSH, CDR2 LQKENI. The CDR3 spans 12 residues. Trimming removed 5 bases at V and 4 bases at J, with 8 bases between. The CDR3 here is CASSVARETQYF. CDR3 DNA: TGTGCCAGCTCAGTGGCCCGAGAGACCCAGTACTTC. Full variable domain (outside the CDR3, taken from reference TRBV18 and TRBJ2-5): NAGVMQNPRHLVRRRGQEARLRCSPMKGHSHVYWYRQLPEEGLKFMVYLQKENIIDESGMPKERFSAEFPKEGPSILRIQQVVRGDSAAYFCASSVARETQYFGPGTRLLVL.

The sample holds one count of this clone. V and J are TRBV7-9 and TRBJ1-1, with D hard to call. The CDR3 covers 12 residues. V was pared by 1 base and J by 7 bases, with 7 bases between. Looked up from germline, CDR1 is SEHNR and CDR2 is FQNEAQ (reference sequence). CDR3 coding DNA: TGTGCCAGCAGCTTAGTATCCCTTGAAGCTTTCTTT. Residues: CASSLVSLEAFF.

This clone was recorded a few times. The chain employs TRBV7-9 and TRBJ2-1; 11 bases match TRBD2. This CDR3 has 15 amino acids. Germline V lookup: CDR1 SEHNR, CDR2 FQNEAQ (reference sequence). J was trimmed by 10 bases and V by 2 bases; bases with no gene match: 7. The CDR3 loop reads CASSLLLAGVGEQFF. The CDR3 DNA is TGTGCCAGCAGCTTACTACTAGCGGGAGTGGGAGAGCAGTTCTTC.